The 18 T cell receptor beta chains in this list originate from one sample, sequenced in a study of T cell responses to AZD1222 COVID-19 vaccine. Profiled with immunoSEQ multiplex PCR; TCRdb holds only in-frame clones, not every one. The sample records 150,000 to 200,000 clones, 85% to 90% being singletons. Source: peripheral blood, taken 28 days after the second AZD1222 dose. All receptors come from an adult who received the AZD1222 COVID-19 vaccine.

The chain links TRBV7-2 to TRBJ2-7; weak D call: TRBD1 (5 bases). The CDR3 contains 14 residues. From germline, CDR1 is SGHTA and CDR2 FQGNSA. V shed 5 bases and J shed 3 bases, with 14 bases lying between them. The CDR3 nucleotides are TGTGCCAGCAGCCCAAGGGTCAGGGTCTACGAGCAGTACTTC. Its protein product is CASSPRVRVYEQYF.

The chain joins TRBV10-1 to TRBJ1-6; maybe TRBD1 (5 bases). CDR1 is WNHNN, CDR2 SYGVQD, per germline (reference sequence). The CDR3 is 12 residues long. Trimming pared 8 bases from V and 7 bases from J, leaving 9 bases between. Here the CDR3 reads CASGGDNSPLHF. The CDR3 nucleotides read TGCGCCAGCGGAGGGGACAATTCACCCCTCCACTTT.

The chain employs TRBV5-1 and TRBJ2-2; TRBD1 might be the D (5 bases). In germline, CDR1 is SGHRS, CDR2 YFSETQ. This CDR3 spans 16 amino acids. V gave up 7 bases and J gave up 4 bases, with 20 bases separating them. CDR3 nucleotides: TGCGCCAGCGGGATATTCACAGGAATAACCACCGGGGAGCTGTTTTTT. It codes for CASGIFTGITTGELFF.

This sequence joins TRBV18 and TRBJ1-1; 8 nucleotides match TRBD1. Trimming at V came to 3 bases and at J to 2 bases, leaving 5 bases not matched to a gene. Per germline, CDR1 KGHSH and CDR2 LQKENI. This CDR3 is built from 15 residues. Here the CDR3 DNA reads TGTGCCAGCTCACCTCGACAGGGGTACAACACTGAAGCTTTCTTT. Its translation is CASSPRQGYNTEAFF.

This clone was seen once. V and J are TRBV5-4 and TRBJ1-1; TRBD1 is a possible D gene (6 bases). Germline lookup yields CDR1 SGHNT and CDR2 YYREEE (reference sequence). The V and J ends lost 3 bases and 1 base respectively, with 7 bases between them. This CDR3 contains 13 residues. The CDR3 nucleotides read TGTGCCAGCAGCTGGACAGAGAACACTGAAGCTTTCTTT. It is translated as CASSWTENTEAFF.

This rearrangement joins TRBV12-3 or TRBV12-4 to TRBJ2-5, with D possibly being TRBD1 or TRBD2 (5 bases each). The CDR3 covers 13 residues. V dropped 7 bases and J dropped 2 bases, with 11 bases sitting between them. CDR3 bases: TGTGCCAGCATGTCGGGACGGCAAGAGACCCAGTACTTC. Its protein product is CASMSGRQETQYF.

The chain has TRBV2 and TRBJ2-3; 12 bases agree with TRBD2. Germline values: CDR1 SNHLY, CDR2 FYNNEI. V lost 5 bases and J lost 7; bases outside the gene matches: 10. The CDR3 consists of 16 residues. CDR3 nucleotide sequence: TGTGCCAGCAGTCAAATGGCTAGCGGGGGGGCAAATACGCAGTATTTT. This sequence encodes CASSQMASGGANTQYF.

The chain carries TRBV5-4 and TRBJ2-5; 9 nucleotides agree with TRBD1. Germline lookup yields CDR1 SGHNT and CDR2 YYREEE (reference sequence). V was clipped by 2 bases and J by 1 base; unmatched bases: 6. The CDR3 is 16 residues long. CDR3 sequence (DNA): TGTGCCAGCAGCTTAGGACAGGGGAGGTCCCAAGAGACCCAGTACTTC. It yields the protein CASSLGQGRSQETQYF.

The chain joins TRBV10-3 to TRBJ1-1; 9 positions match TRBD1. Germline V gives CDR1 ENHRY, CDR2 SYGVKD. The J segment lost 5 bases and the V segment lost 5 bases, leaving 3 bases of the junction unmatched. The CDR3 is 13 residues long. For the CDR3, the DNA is TGTGCCATCAGTAAGGACAGGGGAACTGAAGCTTTCTTT. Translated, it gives CAISKDRGTEAFF.

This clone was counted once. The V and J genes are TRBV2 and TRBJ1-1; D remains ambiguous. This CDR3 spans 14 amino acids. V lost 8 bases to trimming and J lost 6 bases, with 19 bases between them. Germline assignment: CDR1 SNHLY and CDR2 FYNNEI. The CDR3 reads CASQRLGSLPEAFF. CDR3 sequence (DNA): TGTGCCAGCCAAAGGCTAGGGTCCCTCCCTGAAGCTTTCTTT.

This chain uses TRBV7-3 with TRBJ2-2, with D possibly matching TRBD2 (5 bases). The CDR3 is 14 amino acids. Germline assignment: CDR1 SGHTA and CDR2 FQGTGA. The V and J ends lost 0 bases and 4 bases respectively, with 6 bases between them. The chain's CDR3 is CASSLTDFTGELFF. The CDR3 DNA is TGTGCCAGCAGCTTAACGGACTTCACCGGGGAGCTGTTTTTT.

The CDR3 sequence: CASSEALGNQPQHF. The CDR3 DNA is TGTGCCAGCAGTGAAGCGCTAGGGAATCAGCCCCAGCATTTT. The rearrangement uses TRBV6-1 and TRBJ1-5; D remains ambiguous. This CDR3 has 14 residues. Trimming shortened V by 0 bases and J by 4 bases, and 7 bases separated the two germline ends. Germline assignment: CDR1 MNHNS and CDR2 SASEGT.

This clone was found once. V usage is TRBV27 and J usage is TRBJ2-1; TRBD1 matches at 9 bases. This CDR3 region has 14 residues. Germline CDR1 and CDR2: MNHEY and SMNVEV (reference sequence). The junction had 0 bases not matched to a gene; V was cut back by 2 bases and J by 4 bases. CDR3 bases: TGTGCCAGCAGTTTAGGGACAGGGTACAATGAGCAGTTCTTC. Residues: CASSLGTGYNEQFF.

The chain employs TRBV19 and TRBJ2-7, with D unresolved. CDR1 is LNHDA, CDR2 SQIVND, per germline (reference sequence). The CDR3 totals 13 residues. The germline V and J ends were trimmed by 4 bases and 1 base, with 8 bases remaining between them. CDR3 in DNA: TGTGCCAGTAGTAGTTTGGCGTCCTACGAGCAGTACTTC. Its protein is CASSSLASYEQYF.

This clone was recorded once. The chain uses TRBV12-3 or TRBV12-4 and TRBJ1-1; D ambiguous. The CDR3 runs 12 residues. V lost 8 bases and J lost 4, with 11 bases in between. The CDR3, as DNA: TGTGCCAGCGGCGTGCCCGGCACTGAAGCTTTCTTT. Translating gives CASGVPGTEAFF.

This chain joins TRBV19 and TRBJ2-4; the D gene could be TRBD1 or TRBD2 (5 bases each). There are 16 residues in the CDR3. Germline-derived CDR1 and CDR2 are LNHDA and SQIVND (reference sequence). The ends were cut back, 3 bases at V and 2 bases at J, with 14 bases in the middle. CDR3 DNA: TGTGCCAGTAGTATGAGGGAACGGGGCCCCAAAAACATTCAGTACTTC. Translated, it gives CASSMRERGPKNIQYF. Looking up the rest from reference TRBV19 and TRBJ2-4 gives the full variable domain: DGGITQSPKYLFRKEGQNVTLSCEQNLNHDAMYWYRQDPGQGLRLIYYSQIVNDFQKGDIAEGYSVSREKKESFPLTVTSAQKNPTAFYLCASSMRERGPKNIQYFGAGTRLSVL.

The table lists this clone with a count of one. CDR3 bases: TGTGCCAGTACCAAACACGAGACAGTTCACAATGAGCAGTTCTTC. This encodes CASTKHETVHNEQFF. The chain carries TRBV19 and TRBJ2-1, with a weak D call TRBD1 (5 bases). Trimming took 7 bases from V and 5 from J, leaving 18 bases between them. This CDR3 contains 15 residues. Germline CDR1 reads LNHDA; CDR2 reads SQIVND (reference sequence).

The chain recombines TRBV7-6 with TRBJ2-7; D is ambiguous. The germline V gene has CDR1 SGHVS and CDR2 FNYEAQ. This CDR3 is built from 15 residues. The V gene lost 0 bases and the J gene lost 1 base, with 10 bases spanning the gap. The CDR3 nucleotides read TGTGCCAGCAGCTTAGCACCAGCCGATTCCTACGAGCAGTACTTC. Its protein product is CASSLAPADSYEQYF.